The T cell receptor (beta chain) described here comes from a study of coeliac disease. Study context: Coeliac patients had active, refractory type I, or gluten-free-diet-controlled disease.

Only in-frame clones appear in the TCRdb table, and some are missing; sequencing was by immunoSEQ multiplex PCR. The table lists some 6,500 clones, about 62% of them singletons. The V gene lost 3 bases and the J gene lost 7 bases, with 14 bases spanning the gap. CDR3 length: 15 amino acids. CDR1 SGHNT and CDR2 YYREEE come from the germline V gene (reference sequence). Sequencing input: lymphocytes from the gut lamina propria. This clonotype was sampled from a man in his sixties with celiac disease on a gluten-free diet. The chain uses TRBV5-4 and TRBJ1-6, with D unresolved. The CDR3 is CASSSPRELNSPLHF. For the CDR3, the DNA is TGTGCCAGCAGCTCACCCCGGGAGTTGAATTCACCCCTCCACTTT.